These 32 T cell receptor beta chains originate from one sample sequenced in a study of identifying expanded T cells in peripheral blood. The table came from immunoSEQ multiplex PCR; TCRdb's copy has only in-frame clones and leaves some out. Altogether some 90,000 clones are present, approximately 83% being singletons, with the ten largest covering 5.6%. The sequenced material came from blood. All receptors derive from a person aged 18-70 years in good health.

CDR3 residues: CASRAAPYHTEAFF. In DNA, the CDR3 is TGTGCCAGCAGAGCGGCCCCATATCACACTGAAGCTTTCTTT. The chain has TRBV27 and TRBJ1-1; D is unclear. V dropped 6 bases and J dropped 3 bases, with 14 bases sitting between them. Germline lookup yields CDR1 MNHEY and CDR2 SMNVEV (reference sequence). The CDR3 spans 14 residues.

The CDR3 DNA sequence: TGCGCCAGCAGCCAGGGTGAAGACAGGGGATATGGCTACACCTTC. As protein: CASSQGEDRGYGYTF. This chain connects TRBV4-3 to TRBJ1-2, with TRBD1 matching 8 bases. This CDR3 has 15 residues. Germline loops: CDR1 LGHNA, CDR2 YSLEER. The ends lost 3 bases at V and 5 bases at J; junction bases unmatched: 8.

V gene TRBV6-5 combines with J gene TRBJ1-2; 7 bases align to TRBD1. Germline assignment: CDR1 MNHEY and CDR2 SVGAGI. V dropped 6 bases and J dropped 9; count of bases not matched to a gene: 7. CDR3 size: 12 residues. The CDR3 spells CASRRQGVSYTF. The DNA of the CDR3 is TGTGCCAGCAGGCGACAGGGCGTTAGCTACACCTTC.

In this sample, this clone turned up many times. The rearrangement uses TRBV18 and TRBJ2-7; D unclear. The V gene's germline CDR1 is KGHSH and CDR2 LQKENI. The CDR3 has 12 amino acids. Trimming shortened V by 5 bases and J by 5 bases, and 10 bases separated the two germline ends. The DNA of the CDR3 is TGTGCCAGCTCAACGATGCACAACGAGCAGTACTTC. This translates into CASSTMHNEQYF.

The chain carries TRBV29-1 and TRBJ1-2, with D unclear. Trimming took 2 bases from V and 8 from J, leaving 18 bases between them. This CDR3 region has 14 residues. Germline V lookup: CDR1 SQVTM, CDR2 ANQGSEA. DNA for the CDR3: TGCAGCGTTGAAAAAAATTACCCGACTGGCGGCTACACCTTC. This gives the protein CSVEKNYPTGGYTF. Filled out from reference TRBV29-1 and TRBJ1-2, the complete variable domain reads SAVISQKPSRDICQRGTSLTIQCQVDSQVTMMFWYRQQPGQSLTLIATANQGSEATYESGFVIDKFPISRPNLTFSTLTVSNMSPEDSSIYLCSVEKNYPTGGYTFGSGTRLTVV.

This clone appeared once. The chain recombines TRBV19 with TRBJ1-6; D unresolved. V was pared by 3 bases and J by 0 bases, with 9 bases between. Germline CDR1 reads LNHDA; CDR2 reads SQIVND (reference sequence). The CDR3 extends over 16 amino acids. The CDR3 nucleotides are TGTGCCAGTAGTATTGCGGGGATCTCCTATAATTCACCCCTCCACTTT. It translates to CASSIAGISYNSPLHF.

This clone was observed once. The chain recombines TRBV2 with TRBJ1-6; D is unresolved. This CDR3 spans 15 amino acids. The V and J ends lost 3 bases and 0 bases respectively, with 6 bases between them. Germline loops: CDR1 SNHLY, CDR2 FYNNEI. The CDR3 DNA follows: TGTGCCAGCAGTGACACCAGCTCCTATAATTCACCCCTCCACTTT. Translated, it gives CASSDTSSYNSPLHF. The full variable domain, with the rest looked up from reference TRBV2 and TRBJ1-6, is EPEVTQTPSHQVTQMGQEVILRCVPISNHLYFYWYRQILGQKVEFLVSFYNNEISEKSEIFDDQFSVERPDGSNFTLKIRSTKLEDSAMYFCASSDTSSYNSPLHFGNGTRLTVT.

V usage is TRBV10-3 and J usage is TRBJ1-2; 7 nucleotides agree with TRBD1. CDR1 is ENHRY and CDR2 is SYGVKD in the germline V gene. With 3 bases clipped from V and 2 bases from J, the junction kept 3 bases outside the gene matches. The CDR3 spans 14 residues. CDR3 sequence: CAISEQGMNYGYTF. Here the CDR3 DNA reads TGTGCCATCAGTGAACAGGGGATGAACTATGGCTACACCTTC.

This rearrangement joins TRBV25-1 to TRBJ1-2; a weak D match, TRBD1 (5 bases). V was trimmed by 6 bases and J by 7 bases, leaving 15 bases between them. The germline gives CDR1 MGHDK, CDR2 SYGVNS. The CDR3 runs to 13 residues. The CDR3, as DNA: TGTGCCAGCAGAGGGGATTTAGGTACTGGCTACACCTTC. It encodes CASRGDLGTGYTF.

The chain links TRBV7-8 to TRBJ2-7; 7 bases fit TRBD1. V shed 0 bases and J 5 bases; nucleotides not matched to a gene: 7. Germline-derived CDR1 and CDR2 are SGHVS and FQNEAQ. The CDR3 sequence is 15 residues long. CDR3 protein: CASSLALRGPHEQYF. CDR3 bases: TGTGCCAGCAGCTTAGCTTTGAGGGGGCCCCACGAGCAGTACTTC.

V and J are TRBV5-1 and TRBJ2-7, with 7 bases identical to TRBD1. With V trimmed by 7 bases and J by 2 bases, 15 bases remained unmatched. CDR1 and CDR2 from the germline V gene are SGHRS and YFSETQ. The CDR3 is 16 amino acids. The CDR3 nucleotides read TGCGCCAGCCGACCGAACCCTTGGACAGGCCCCTACGAGCAGTACTTC. Protein: CASRPNPWTGPYEQYF.

The rearrangement uses TRBV5-1 and TRBJ1-1; D gene ambiguous. V gave up 0 bases and J gave up 4 bases, with 10 bases separating them. Germline lookup yields CDR1 SGHRS and CDR2 YFSETQ. This CDR3 comprises 14 residues. Here the CDR3 reads CASSLGGETTEAFF. The CDR3 DNA follows: TGCGCCAGCAGCTTGGGGGGAGAAACCACTGAAGCTTTCTTT.

The chain couples TRBV5-4 to TRBJ1-2; D is unclear. The CDR3 spans 13 residues. The germline V gene has CDR1 SGHNT and CDR2 YYREEE (reference sequence). V was shortened by 4 bases and J by 4 bases, with 11 bases between the two germline ends. The chain's CDR3 is CASSLGELYGYTF. The CDR3 DNA follows: TGTGCCAGCAGCCTCGGGGAACTCTATGGCTACACCTTC.

The V call is TRBV2, the J call TRBJ2-3; 13 bases are a match to TRBD2. J gave up 2 bases and V 6 bases, and 5 bases lay outside the gene matches. Germline V gene lookup returns CDR1 SNHLY and CDR2 FYNNEI. There are 16 residues in the CDR3. CDR3 DNA: TGTGCCAGCAGGGATGGGACTAGCGGGGTCACAGATACGCAGTATTTT. This translates into CASRDGTSGVTDTQYF.

J is TRBJ1-3 and V is TRBV11-2, with D uncertain. The V gene lost 1 base and the J gene lost 10 bases, with 2 bases spanning the gap. This CDR3 is built from 10 residues. Looked up from germline, CDR1 is SGHAT and CDR2 is FQNNGV. CDR3 region: CASSLGTIYF. The CDR3, as DNA: TGTGCCAGCAGCTTAGGAACCATATATTTT. Combining the CDR3 with reference TRBV11-2 and TRBJ1-3 gives the whole variable domain EAGVAQSPRYKIIEKRQSVAFWCNPISGHATLYWYQQILGQGPKLLIQFQNNGVVDDSQLPKDRFSAERLKGVDSTLKIQPAKLEDSAVYLCASSLGTIYFGEGSWLTVV.

The chain recombines TRBV4-1 with TRBJ1-1; 9 bases agree with TRBD1. There are 18 residues in the CDR3. Per germline, CDR1 MGHRA and CDR2 YSYEKL. Trimming cost V 1 base and J 0 bases; bases outside gene matches: 9. The CDR3: CASSQASQGAGMNTEAFF. CDR3 nucleotide sequence: TGCGCCAGCAGCCAAGCGTCACAGGGGGCTGGAATGAACACTGAAGCTTTCTTT.

This CDR3 is CASSWLSGRNNEQFF. The CDR3 nucleotides are TGTGCCAGCAGCTGGCTTAGCGGCAGGAACAATGAGCAGTTCTTC. The chain links TRBV14 to TRBJ2-1; D is perhaps TRBD2 (6 bases). V lost 5 bases and J 5 bases, leaving 16 bases between the germline ends. This CDR3 comprises 15 residues. The germline CDR1 and CDR2 sequences are SGHDN and FVKESK.

The chain couples TRBV11-3 to TRBJ2-7, with D unclear. V lost 3 bases to trimming and J lost 0 bases, with 6 bases between them. Germline V gives CDR1 SGHNT, CDR2 YENEEA. The CDR3 is made up of 13 amino acids. CDR3: CASSLGGSYEQYF. The CDR3 DNA reads TGTGCCAGCAGCTTGGGTGGCTCCTACGAGCAGTACTTC.

This clone turned up a few times. V is TRBV7-2 and J is TRBJ1-2; 7 nucleotides agree with TRBD1. After removal of 3 bases from V and 4 bases from J, the junction contained 5 bases not matched to a gene. CDR1 and CDR2 (germline): SGHTA, FQGNSA. CDR3 length: 14 residues. The CDR3 region is CASSFSRDSYGYTF. The CDR3 coding sequence is TGTGCCAGCAGCTTTTCCCGGGACAGCTATGGCTACACCTTC.

The rearrangement uses TRBV7-2 and TRBJ2-7; the match to TRBD2 covers 8 bases. Germline V lookup: CDR1 SGHTA, CDR2 FQGNSA. Trimming at V came to 4 bases and at J to 7 bases, leaving 6 bases not matched to a gene. This CDR3 is built from 13 residues. CDR3 sequence: CASSSGRGTEQYF. As DNA, the CDR3 is TGTGCCAGCAGCTCCGGGAGGGGCACTGAGCAGTACTTC. Full variable domain (outside the CDR3, taken from reference TRBV7-2 and TRBJ2-7): GAGVSQSPSNKVTEKGKDVELRCDPISGHTALYWYRQSLGQGLEFLIYFQGNSAPDKSGLPSDRFSAERTGGSVSTLTIQRTQQEDSAVYLCASSSGRGTEQYFGPGTRLTVT.

The CDR3 protein is CASRTLSEQYF. Here the CDR3 DNA reads TGTGCCAGCCGTACCTTGTCCGAGCAGTACTTC. This chain links TRBV25-1 with TRBJ2-7; no firm D call. The CDR3 is made up of 11 amino acids. V gave up 8 bases and J gave up 6 bases, with 11 bases separating them. Germline V gene lookup returns CDR1 MGHDK and CDR2 SYGVNS.

The chain uses TRBV7-9 and TRBJ1-5; no reliable D call. This CDR3 region has 12 residues. Germline lookup yields CDR1 SEHNR and CDR2 FQNEAQ (reference sequence). V shed 2 bases and J shed 5 bases, with 4 bases lying between them. The CDR3 DNA is TGTGCCAGCAGCTTACGTGATCAGCCCCAGCATTTT. Its translation is CASSLRDQPQHF.

The CDR3 DNA reads as TGTGCCAGTAGGATCTACGGTTCAGGGGAGAATTCACCCCTCCACTTT. Translated, it gives CASRIYGSGENSPLHF. The V gene is TRBV19, the J gene TRBJ1-6, with D perhaps matching TRBD1 (6 bases). Per the germline V gene, CDR1 is LNHDA and CDR2 is SQIVND (reference sequence). Deletions cut 6 bases from V and 7 bases from J, with 19 bases between. This CDR3 region has 16 residues.

The chain employs TRBV11-2 and TRBJ2-2; 11 nucleotides match TRBD1. V shed 2 bases, J shed 4 bases, and the junction held 9 bases outside the gene matches. The CDR3 sequence is 18 residues long. Per germline, CDR1 SGHAT and CDR2 FQNNGV. The CDR3 nucleotides read TGTGCCAGCAGCTTATCTATATGGGACAGGGGGTTCACCGGGGAGCTGTTTTTT. Translated: CASSLSIWDRGFTGELFF.

Worth noting for this clone: A much larger clone lies a single base off, so this may be a read error. The same CDR3 also results from other DNA sequences found in this sample. The chain links TRBV18 to TRBJ1-5; no reliable D call. The CDR3 extends over 16 amino acids. The germline V gene encodes CDR1 KGHSH and CDR2 LQKENI. The DNA for the CDR3 is TGTGCCAGTTCACCATCCGGTAGCGTTAGCAATCAGCCCCAGCATTTT. Encoded protein: CASSPSGSVSNQPQHF.

The J gene is TRBJ2-5, the V gene TRBV5-1; no clear D gene. Germline values: CDR1 SGHRS, CDR2 YFSETQ. This CDR3 region has 14 residues. V lost 4 bases and J 5 bases, leaving 15 bases between the germline ends. In DNA form, the CDR3 reads TGCGCCAGCAGCCCTACCCCCGGAGAGGAGACCCAGTACTTC. Translation: CASSPTPGEETQYF.

This clone was observed a single time. The rearrangement uses TRBV5-1 and TRBJ2-7; maybe TRBD1 (6 bases). V was shortened by 3 bases and J by 3 bases, with 13 bases between the two germline ends. From germline, CDR1 is SGHRS and CDR2 YFSETQ. This CDR3 contains 14 residues. The DNA of the CDR3 is TGCGCCAGCAGCTGGATTGGACAGCTCTACGAGCAGTACTTC. As protein: CASSWIGQLYEQYF.

V is TRBV7-2 and J is TRBJ1-1; D is possibly TRBD1 (5 bases). The CDR3 length is 17 residues. With 6 bases removed from V and 0 bases from J, the gap between germline ends came to 20 bases. CDR1 is SGHTA and CDR2 is FQGNSA in the germline V gene. CDR3 nucleotide sequence: TGTGCCAGCAGACTAACAACCGGGGGGAGGGTGAACACTGAAGCTTTCTTT. Amino acid sequence: CASRLTTGGRVNTEAFF. The full variable domain, rest sourced from reference TRBV7-2 and TRBJ1-1, is GAGVSQSPSNKVTEKGKDVELRCDPISGHTALYWYRQSLGQGLEFLIYFQGNSAPDKSGLPSDRFSAERTGGSVSTLTIQRTQQEDSAVYLCASRLTTGGRVNTEAFFGQGTRLTVV.

The chain is built from TRBV6-1 and TRBJ1-2; D remains ambiguous. The ends were cut back, 5 bases at V and 4 bases at J, with 14 bases in the middle. The germline CDR1 and CDR2 sequences are MNHNS and SASEGT. The CDR3 is 14 amino acids. The CDR3 loop is CASSRQDAGYGYTF. DNA for the CDR3: TGTGCCAGCAGTCGGCAGGATGCCGGCTATGGCTACACCTTC.

The chain is built from TRBV27 and TRBJ2-3; TRBD2 matches 11 bases. The V gene's germline CDR1 is MNHEY and CDR2 SMNVEV (reference sequence). The CDR3 is 17 residues long. V shed 2 bases and J 2 bases; nucleotides not matched to a gene: 6. In DNA form, the CDR3 reads TGTGCCAGCAGTTTAGGCCTACTAGCGGGGGCCACAGATACGCAGTATTTT. It encodes CASSLGLLAGATDTQYF.

The chain combines TRBV18 with TRBJ1-3; no clear D gene. The germline CDR1 and CDR2 sequences are KGHSH and LQKENI. The CDR3 is made up of 13 amino acids. Trimming cost V 6 bases and J 0 bases, with 6 bases left between them. CDR3 sequence: CASSSDSGNTIYF. The CDR3 DNA reads TGTGCCAGCTCCTCTGACTCTGGAAACACCATATATTTT.

The chain couples TRBV6-5 to TRBJ2-3, with 8 bases fitting TRBD1. With 6 bases clipped from V and 7 bases from J, the junction kept 6 bases outside the gene matches. Looked up from germline, CDR1 is MNHEY and CDR2 is SVGAGI. The CDR3 is 13 amino acids. The CDR3 DNA follows: TGTGCCAGCAGGCCAGGGGGCGCTTATACGCAGTATTTT. Its translation: CASRPGGAYTQYF.